This is a list of T cell receptor beta chains from one sample in a study of CXCR3-negative and CXCR3-positive naive CD8 T cells. TCRdb reanalyzed the 5' RACE reads, giving one entry per CDR3 protein sequence and no DNA. The sample has tens of thousands of distinct CDR3 sequences. The sample consisted of naive CXCR3+ CD8+ T cells from blood. Every receptor here comes from a human donor in good health. Some clones in this sample may be carry-over from other donors' samples. Both conserved end residues are part of each CDR3.

v_gene: TRBV25-1; j_gene: TRBJ2-1; CDR3aa: CASSESSGVGNEQFF
v_gene: TRBV12-3/TRBV12-4; j_gene: TRBJ1-1; CDR3aa: CASSPPSANIEAFF
v_gene: TRBV21-1; j_gene: TRBJ2-5; CDR3aa: CASSKDWARGTQYF
v_gene: TRBV5-1; j_gene: TRBJ2-1; CDR3aa: CASSFTSGRYDEQFF
v_gene: TRBV21-1; j_gene: TRBJ2-5; CDR3aa: CASSTRLAGRETQYF
v_gene: TRBV5-1; j_gene: TRBJ1-1; CDR3aa: CASSPGIVGDTEAFF
v_gene: TRBV15; j_gene: TRBJ2-3; CDR3aa: CATSDGQPDTQYF
v_gene: TRBV14; j_gene: TRBJ2-4; CDR3aa: CASSRGTSRTKNIQYF
v_gene: TRBV5-6; j_gene: TRBJ2-5; CDR3aa: CASSLAGLETQYF
v_gene: TRBV6-2/TRBV6-3; j_gene: TRBJ1-1; CDR3aa: CASSSGFTEAFF
v_gene: TRBV5-6; j_gene: TRBJ2-1; CDR3aa: CASSPQGNPWGEQFF
v_gene: TRBV7-9; j_gene: TRBJ2-2; CDR3aa: CASSLLGAGELFF
v_gene: TRBV6-5; j_gene: TRBJ1-2; CDR3aa: CASSYAGGNYGYTF
v_gene: TRBV28; j_gene: TRBJ2-7; CDR3aa: CAISFRTTAYEQYF
v_gene: TRBV5-6; j_gene: TRBJ2-2; CDR3aa: CASSSPSGELFF
v_gene: TRBV11-3; j_gene: TRBJ2-3; CDR3aa: CASSLDCLKRGAADTQYF
v_gene: TRBV5-1; j_gene: TRBJ2-3; CDR3aa: CASSIGGVGTDTQYF
v_gene: TRBV5-6; j_gene: TRBJ2-7; CDR3aa: CASTSGDIRYEQYF
v_gene: TRBV5-1; j_gene: TRBJ2-2; CDR3aa: CASSLGLSNTGELFF
v_gene: TRBV12-3/TRBV12-4; j_gene: TRBJ1-3; CDR3aa: CASSWRLSLNTIYF